The 29 T cell receptor beta chains presented below share a single source sample, sequenced in a study of blood T cells in healthy people across ages (dated by TCRdb to the mid-2010s). The library was produced with 5' RACE. Sequenced on an Illumina HiSeq 2500. A second PCR of about 6 to 12 cycles was run with a J-beta primer mix and a sample-barcoded 5' primer. TCRdb passed the public sequencing reads through fastp at Q25 and MiXCR, retaining productive beta sequences. Rows merge per CDR3 protein into single entries with the most common DNA and genes. Recorded for this sample are fewer than 2,000,000 distinct CDR3 sequences; roughly a third of them occurred a single time. The ten most abundant clones make up about 11% of the sample. Sequencing was performed on blood. All receptors come from a woman aged 30 to 39 in good health.

The chain is built from TRBV20-1 and TRBJ2-7; 9 bases agree with TRBD2. This CDR3 comprises 15 residues. The J segment lost 0 bases and the V segment lost 1 base, leaving 4 bases of the junction unmatched. Looked up from germline, CDR1 is DFQATT and CDR2 is SNEGSKA (reference sequence). CDR3 amino acids: CSARVGGGGSYEQYF. The CDR3 nucleotides are TGCAGTGCTAGAGTTGGCGGGGGGGGCTCCTACGAGCAGTACTTC.

CDR3 sequence: CASFRGSMNTEAFF. The DNA for the CDR3 is TGTGCCAGCTTCCGAGGGAGCATGAACACTGAAGCTTTCTTT. This chain links TRBV27 with TRBJ1-1; no clear D. This CDR3 contains 14 residues. Germline lookup yields CDR1 MNHEY and CDR2 SMNVEV (reference sequence). Trimming stripped 8 bases from V and 0 bases from J, with 13 bases between.

This clonotype was seen more than once but under ten times. The chain joins TRBV20-1 to TRBJ2-3; D gene ambiguous. The V gene lost 0 bases and the J gene lost 2 bases, with 12 bases spanning the gap. CDR3 length: 15 residues. CDR1 and CDR2 from the germline V gene are DFQATT and SNEGSKA (reference sequence). The DNA of the CDR3 is TGCAGTGCTAGAGATCCCTGGTACATCACAGATACGCAGTATTTT. It codes for CSARDPWYITDTQYF.

This clonotype was seen a handful of times. This sequence joins TRBV6-1 and TRBJ2-5; a weak D match, TRBD1 (6 bases). Trimming shortened V by 6 bases and J by 7 bases, and 21 bases separated the two germline ends. CDR3 size: 15 residues. The germline CDR1 and CDR2 sequences are MNHNS and SASEGT. Here the CDR3 DNA reads TGTGCCAGCAGGCCACCGGGACACGGAACGGGGACCCAGTACTTC. Translated, it gives CASRPPGHGTGTQYF.

This clonotype was counted many times. CDR3 in DNA: TGCAGTGCTAGACTAGCGGGGGTCTCCTACGAGCAGTACTTC. As protein: CSARLAGVSYEQYF. The chain joins TRBV20-1 to TRBJ2-7, with TRBD2 matching 10 bases. This CDR3 contains 14 residues. Losses at the gene ends were 2 bases for V and 0 bases for J; bases not matched to a gene: 1. The germline gives CDR1 DFQATT, CDR2 SNEGSKA (reference sequence).

The gene calls are TRBV20-1 and TRBJ1-2; a weak D match, TRBD1 (6 bases). Trimming pared 1 base from V and 0 bases from J, leaving 12 bases between. CDR1 and CDR2 (germline): DFQATT, SNEGSKA (reference sequence). This CDR3 is built from 15 residues. This CDR3 is CSARGQGQTNYGYTF. The CDR3 bases are TGCAGTGCTAGAGGGCAGGGGCAAACTAACTATGGCTACACCTTC.

This clonotype was seen only a few times. The genes are TRBV10-3 and TRBJ2-7; TRBD2 agrees at 8 bases. Per germline, CDR1 ENHRY and CDR2 SYGVKD. This CDR3 has 14 amino acids. The V and J ends lost 8 bases and 2 bases, in that order; junction bases with no gene match: 8. Written as DNA, the CDR3 is TGTGCCATCGCCGGTAGCGGGGAGACCTACGAGCAGTACTTC. Translation: CAIAGSGETYEQYF.

This clonotype was seen a handful of times. CDR3 bases: TGTGCCAGCACCCTCTCAGGGGGTGAGCAGTTCTTC. Translation: CASTLSGGEQFF. V is TRBV7-9 and J is TRBJ2-1; 7 bases map to TRBD1. The V and J ends lost 7 bases and 9 bases, in that order; junction bases with no gene match: 6. Germline loops: CDR1 SEHNR, CDR2 FQNEAQ (reference sequence). CDR3 length equals 12 residues.

V gene TRBV20-1 combines with J gene TRBJ2-7; D uncertain. Trimming shortened V by 0 bases and J by 2 bases, and 11 bases separated the two germline ends. Per germline, CDR1 DFQATT and CDR2 SNEGSKA (reference sequence). The CDR3 has 14 amino acids. The CDR3 sequence: CSARDGYKAYEQYF. The CDR3 DNA reads TGCAGTGCTAGAGATGGGTATAAGGCCTACGAGCAGTACTTC.

The chain is built from TRBV3-1 and TRBJ1-2, with D maybe TRBD1 (5 bases). Germline V gene data show CDR1 as LGHDT and CDR2 as YNNKEL (reference sequence). This CDR3 comprises 15 residues. Trimming took 3 bases from V and 5 from J, leaving 16 bases between them. CDR3 loop: CASSHRGSGGYGYTF. CDR3 bases: TGTGCCAGCAGCCATCGAGGCTCTGGGGGGTATGGCTACACCTTC.

A few counts support this clonotype. The chain recombines TRBV6-2 or TRBV6-3 with TRBJ2-5, with 13 bases that match TRBD2. This CDR3 region has 17 residues. V gave up 1 base and J gave up 5 bases; unmatched junction bases: 7. CDR1 is MNHEY and CDR2 is SVGEGT in the germline V gene. CDR3 DNA sequence: TGTGCCAGCAGTTACTTACTAGCGGGGGGGAACCCGGAGACCCAGTACTTC. As protein: CASSYLLAGGNPETQYF.

The chain combines TRBV6-4 with TRBJ2-7, with D perhaps TRBD2 (6 bases). The germline V gene has CDR1 MRHNA and CDR2 SNTAGT. There are 14 residues in the CDR3. V was trimmed by 2 bases and J by 5 bases, leaving 13 bases between them. The CDR3 loop reads CASSDERRGDEQYF. In nucleotides, the CDR3 is TGTGCCAGCAGTGACGAGCGGAGGGGTGACGAGCAGTACTTC.

Comment on this clonotype: This sequence may be a read error, since a much larger clone differs from it by one base. The chain is built from TRBV5-1 and TRBJ2-5; no firm D call. The CDR3 contains 11 residues. Germline-derived CDR1 and CDR2 are SGHRS and YFSETQ. V was shortened by 4 bases and J by 11 bases, with 12 bases between the two germline ends. CDR3 nucleotides: TGCGCCAGCAGCAACCACGATGAGCAGTACTTC. Protein sequence: CASSNHDEQYF.

As concerns this clonotype: Since a much larger clone is just one base distant, this may be a read error. The rearrangement joins TRBV11-1 to TRBJ2-1; possible D gene TRBD2, 5 bases. Germline CDR1 reads SGHAT; CDR2 reads FQDESV (reference sequence). CDR3 length: 14 amino acids. Trimming took off 6 bases at V and 3 bases at J, with 12 bases between the two ends. CDR3: CASRPPAGYNEQFF. The CDR3 nucleotides are TGTGCCAGCAGGCCGCCTGCGGGCTACAATGAGCAGTTCTTC.

The chain recombines TRBV2 with TRBJ2-7; TRBD1 agrees at 9 bases. J gave up 6 bases and V 7 bases, and 4 bases lay outside the gene matches. CDR1 and CDR2 (germline): SNHLY, FYNNEI. The length of the CDR3 is 12 residues. The CDR3 here is CASNPDRGEQYF. CDR3 nucleotides: TGTGCCAGCAATCCGGACAGGGGCGAGCAGTACTTC.

The chain recombines TRBV14 with TRBJ2-5; possibly TRBD2 for D (5 bases). V dropped 1 base and J dropped 7 bases, with 10 bases sitting between them. Germline CDR1 SGHDN, CDR2 FVKESK. The CDR3 runs to 13 residues. In DNA, the CDR3 is TGTGCCAGCAGCCAAGGAGGGCGTGCGACCCAGTACTTC. Its protein product is CASSQGGRATQYF.

The V and J genes are TRBV20-1 and TRBJ2-3, with TRBD2 matching over 8 bases. Trimming at V came to 3 bases and at J to 0 bases, leaving 5 bases not matched to a gene. The CDR3 consists of 15 residues. The germline V gene has CDR1 DFQATT and CDR2 SNEGSKA (reference sequence). The CDR3 bases are TGCAGTGCTAGTGGGGCTAGCGGGAGCACAGATACGCAGTATTTT. As protein: CSASGASGSTDTQYF.

As regards this clonotype: The junction differs from germline at one of its ends, possibly a read error. This chain uses TRBV27 with TRBJ2-3; D remains unclear. CDR1 and CDR2 (germline): MNHEY, SMNVEV (reference sequence). The CDR3 extends over 13 amino acids. DNA for the CDR3: TGTGCCGGCAGTTTAATCTATTCAGATACGCAGTATTTT. This translates into CAGSLIYSDTQYF.

The rearrangement links TRBV20-1 to TRBJ2-3; D gene unclear. V lost 6 bases to trimming and J lost 0 bases, with 13 bases between them. The CDR3 is 14 amino acids. Germline values: CDR1 DFQATT, CDR2 SNEGSKA (reference sequence). Here the CDR3 reads CSAPGPFSTDTQYF. For the CDR3, the DNA is TGCAGTGCCCCTGGACCCTTTAGCACAGATACGCAGTATTTT.

The chain is built from TRBV20-1 and TRBJ1-1; D may be TRBD1 (6 bases). The germline V gene has CDR1 DFQATT and CDR2 SNEGSKA (reference sequence). The CDR3 loop spans 14 amino acids. V dropped 1 base and J dropped 0 bases, with 9 bases sitting between them. The CDR3 region has the DNA TGCAGTGCTAGAGTCGGGGGCTTGAACACTGAAGCTTTCTTT. Protein sequence: CSARVGGLNTEAFF.

The chain has TRBV21-1 and TRBJ1-6; the DNA was not compared with TRBD1, the D call given in the table. TRBV21-1 is recorded as a pseudogene. This CDR3 has 14 amino acids. CDR3 sequence: CASSKMRGRSPLHF. DNA of the CDR3: TGTGCCAGCAGCAAAATGAGGGGTCGTTCACCCCTCCACTTT.

About this clonotype: Relative to the germline gene, one junction end is altered; a read error may explain this. The chain combines TRBV7-8 with TRBJ2-6, with 12 bases that match TRBD1. Germline V lookup: CDR1 SGHVS, CDR2 FQNEAQ. This CDR3 comprises 17 residues. Here the CDR3 DNA reads TGTGCCAGCAGCTTCGGGACAGGGGGCGGGGGGGCCAACGTCCGGACTTTC. This translates into CASSFGTGGGGANVRTF.

The J gene is TRBJ1-1, the V gene TRBV7-3; D not certain. The CDR3 sequence is 13 residues long. Germline lookup yields CDR1 SGHTA and CDR2 FQGTGA. Trimming stripped 8 bases from V and 1 base from J, with 11 bases between. CDR3 region: CASLAVRNTEAFF. The CDR3 DNA sequence: TGTGCCAGCCTGGCGGTACGGAACACTGAAGCTTTCTTT.

This clonotype was counted between two and nine times. The chain recombines TRBV12-3 or TRBV12-4 with TRBJ2-5, with D perhaps matching TRBD2 (7 bases). The V end was cut by 4 bases, the J end by 5 bases, with 20 bases between. CDR3 length: 16 residues. CDR3 protein: CASSSGEGGRLETQYF. The CDR3, as DNA: TGTGCCAGCAGTTCTGGGGAGGGGGGGCGCCTGGAGACCCAGTACTTC.

This clonotype has a handful of counts. The genes are TRBV5-1 and TRBJ2-2; TRBD1 agrees at 7 bases. The germline V gene has CDR1 SGHRS and CDR2 YFSETQ. The CDR3 consists of 14 residues. After removal of 5 bases from V and 6 bases from J, the junction contained 7 bases not matched to a gene. The chain's CDR3 is CASRRGQAPGELFF. CDR3 in DNA: TGCGCCAGCAGGCGCGGACAGGCCCCCGGGGAGCTGTTTTTT.

J is TRBJ2-5 and V is TRBV12-3 or TRBV12-4; D remains ambiguous. V was pared by 7 bases and J by 5 bases, with 17 bases between. This CDR3 has 14 residues. The CDR3 loop is CASNTDGIGETQYF. The CDR3 DNA reads as TGTGCCAGCAATACGGACGGAATAGGTGAGACCCAGTACTTC.

The chain links TRBV30 to TRBJ2-5, with D uncertain. Trimming cost V 0 bases and J 1 base, with 6 bases left between them. CDR1 GTSNPN and CDR2 SVGIG come from the germline V gene (reference sequence). This CDR3 has 13 amino acids. The CDR3 nucleotides read TGTGCCTGGAGTGTAGGATTCCAAGAGACCCAGTACTTC. Translation: CAWSVGFQETQYF.

This clonotype came up a few times. V and J are TRBV7-2 and TRBJ1-1, with D unresolved. This CDR3 has 14 residues. CDR1 and CDR2 from the germline V gene are SGHTA and FQGNSA. Between the trimmed V and J ends, which lost 1 base and 4 bases, there was a span of 10 bases. The CDR3 loop is CASSLVTGFTEAFF. The CDR3 DNA follows: TGTGCCAGCAGCTTAGTTACCGGGTTCACTGAAGCTTTCTTT.

The chain uses TRBV6-1 and TRBJ1-5, with 7 bases lining up with TRBD1. Germline loops: CDR1 MNHNS, CDR2 SASEGT. The CDR3 length is 16 residues. V lost 5 bases and J lost 2; bases outside the gene matches: 9. DNA of the CDR3: TGTGCCAGCAGTAAATACGGGACAGCAGGCAATCAGCCCCAGCATTTT. The encoded protein is CASSKYGTAGNQPQHF.